This T cell receptor beta chain was profiled in a study of blood T cell repertoires in COVID-19. Study context: COVID-19 samples, acute and convalescent, were from the United States, Italy and Spain. Sources were T cells, B-cell-depleted T cells, or PBMCs; the material itself was cDNA or gDNA.

Germline V gives CDR1 LGHDT, CDR2 YNNKEL (reference sequence). The CDR3 length is 14 residues. The V gene end was trimmed by 4 bases and the J gene end by 6 bases; junction bases not matched to a gene: 8. Original processing notes: Amplification with reference gene primers provided the estimates of nucleated cell counts. Profiling relied on immunoSEQ multiplex PCR, and the TCRdb table lists in-frame clones only, not all of them. Clone size and V and J calls were adopted from that table, with D and trimming inferred from the DNA. This sample has approximately 350,000 clones, with 90% to 95% found just once.

This clonotype was sampled from a young woman who had recovered from COVID-19. The sample comprised peripheral blood. This chain uses TRBV3-1 (or the pseudogene TRBV3-2) with TRBJ1-1; 7 bases map to TRBD1. The chain's CDR3 is CASSPFDRAPEAFF. Here the CDR3 DNA reads TGTGCCAGCAGCCCCTTCGACAGGGCCCCTGAAGCTTTCTTT.